A selection of T cell receptor beta chains follows, all from one sample in a study of blood T cell repertoires in COVID-19. TCRdb's table, derived via immunoSEQ multiplex PCR, lists solely in-frame clones and lacks some. This table holds 81,000 or so clones, about 91% found once. Sequenced: peripheral blood. These receptors originate from a man between 65 and 79 years old with active or convalescent COVID-19. CDR3s include the opening cysteine and the closing phenylalanine or tryptophan. Fields, in order: clone size, D gene, J gene, V gene, CDR3 DNA, CDR3 protein. The D gene is left open where the match is weak. Clone size appears in some rows only: once, few, many, or a class for an expanded clone.

abundance: -; d_gene: -; j_gene: TRBJ2-5; v_gene: TRBV5-1; CDR3nt: TGCGCCAGCAGCTTACCAGGGGTAGCCCAAGAGACCCAGTACTTC; CDR3aa: CASSLPGVAQETQYF
abundance: -; d_gene: TRBD1; j_gene: TRBJ1-2; v_gene: TRBV12-3/TRBV12-4; CDR3nt: TGTGCCAGCAGTCCGACAGGGCGCTATGGCTACACCTTC; CDR3aa: CASSPTGRYGYTF
abundance: once; d_gene: TRBD1; j_gene: TRBJ1-1; v_gene: TRBV6-5; CDR3nt: TGTGCCAGCAGTTTGCGGCAGGGGGCAGGGCGGACTGAAGCTTTCTTT; CDR3aa: CASSLRQGAGRTEAFF
abundance: -; d_gene: -; j_gene: TRBJ1-3; v_gene: TRBV18; CDR3nt: TGTGCCAGCTCACTTCAGGGCTACTCTGGAAACACCATATATTTT; CDR3aa: CASSLQGYSGNTIYF
abundance: -; d_gene: -; j_gene: TRBJ2-5; v_gene: TRBV28; CDR3nt: TGTGCCAGCAGCCCCATTCACAGGGAAGAGACCCAGTACTTC; CDR3aa: CASSPIHREETQYF
abundance: -; d_gene: -; j_gene: TRBJ2-1; v_gene: TRBV2; CDR3nt: TGTGCCAGCAGTGTAAATGACAATGAGCAGTTCTTC; CDR3aa: CASSVNDNEQFF
abundance: -; d_gene: -; j_gene: TRBJ1-1; v_gene: TRBV5-1; CDR3nt: TGCGCCAGCAGCTTTGGCGGGAACACTGAAGCTTTCTTT; CDR3aa: CASSFGGNTEAFF
abundance: few; d_gene: -; j_gene: TRBJ2-7; v_gene: TRBV6-2/TRBV6-3; CDR3nt: TGTGCCAGCAGTTCTTTTTACGAGCAGTACTTC; CDR3aa: CASSSFYEQYF
abundance: -; d_gene: -; j_gene: TRBJ2-3; v_gene: TRBV13; CDR3nt: TGTGCCAGCGGTTCTCCTAAATCTAGCACAGATACGCAGTATTTT; CDR3aa: CASGSPKSSTDTQYF
abundance: -; d_gene: -; j_gene: TRBJ1-2; v_gene: TRBV12-3/TRBV12-4; CDR3nt: TGTGCCAGCAGTCTGGACAGCGACTATGGCTACACCTTC; CDR3aa: CASSLDSDYGYTF
abundance: -; d_gene: TRBD1; j_gene: TRBJ1-5; v_gene: TRBV7-2; CDR3nt: TGTGCCAGCAGCTCAGACAGGGATCAGCCCCAGCATTTT; CDR3aa: CASSSDRDQPQHF
abundance: -; d_gene: -; j_gene: TRBJ1-1; v_gene: TRBV19; CDR3nt: TGTGCCAGTAGTATGAGTGTTCTCACTGAAGCTTTCTTT; CDR3aa: CASSMSVLTEAFF
abundance: -; d_gene: TRBD1; j_gene: TRBJ2-2; v_gene: TRBV11-3; CDR3nt: TGTGCCAGCAGCCCTAGCCACTACAGGGGCGGGAACACCGGGGAGCTGTTTTTT; CDR3aa: CASSPSHYRGGNTGELFF
abundance: -; d_gene: TRBD1; j_gene: TRBJ1-2; v_gene: TRBV7-9; CDR3nt: TGTGCCAGTAGCGGACAGGCGAACTATGGCTACACCTTC; CDR3aa: CASSGQANYGYTF
abundance: -; d_gene: TRBD1; j_gene: TRBJ1-2; v_gene: TRBV18; CDR3nt: TGTGCCAGCTCACCAACGACAGGGATCTATGGCTACACCTTC; CDR3aa: CASSPTTGIYGYTF
abundance: -; d_gene: -; j_gene: TRBJ1-2; v_gene: TRBV20-1; CDR3nt: TGCAGTGCTGGGGGGGCAGGCGGCTACACCTTC; CDR3aa: CSAGGAGGYTF
abundance: -; d_gene: -; j_gene: TRBJ1-2; v_gene: TRBV5-1; CDR3nt: TGCGCCAGCAGCCGATTCGGTCGGGGATTGGGTGGCTACACCTTC; CDR3aa: CASSRFGRGLGGYTF
abundance: -; d_gene: -; j_gene: TRBJ2-2; v_gene: TRBV27; CDR3nt: TGTGCCAGCAGTTCCCGGACACCAGCCGGGGAGCTGTTTTTT; CDR3aa: CASSSRTPAGELFF
abundance: -; d_gene: TRBD1; j_gene: TRBJ2-7; v_gene: TRBV7-2; CDR3nt: TGTGCCAGCAGCTCTTCAGGGGGCTACGAGCAGTACTTC; CDR3aa: CASSSSGGYEQYF
abundance: -; d_gene: TRBD2; j_gene: TRBJ2-1; v_gene: TRBV27; CDR3nt: TGTGCCAGCAGCGAGCGGGGGCCTAACAATGAGCAGTTCTTC; CDR3aa: CASSERGPNNEQFF
abundance: -; d_gene: -; j_gene: TRBJ2-7; v_gene: TRBV11-1; CDR3nt: TGTGCCAGCAGAACCACCGGAGGCCCCTACGAGCAGTACTTC; CDR3aa: CASRTTGGPYEQYF
abundance: -; d_gene: -; j_gene: TRBJ1-1; v_gene: TRBV7-9; CDR3nt: TGTGCCAGCAGCTTAGACGGGAACCGGGCTTTCTTT; CDR3aa: CASSLDGNRAFF
abundance: -; d_gene: TRBD2; j_gene: TRBJ2-1; v_gene: TRBV4-3; CDR3nt: TGCGCCAGCACCGCAAGGACTAGCGCCTACAATGAGCAGTTCTTC; CDR3aa: CASTARTSAYNEQFF
abundance: -; d_gene: -; j_gene: TRBJ1-1; v_gene: TRBV7-9; CDR3nt: TGTGCCAGCAGCTTACTGGGCAAGACTGAAGCTTTCTTT; CDR3aa: CASSLLGKTEAFF
abundance: -; d_gene: TRBD2; j_gene: TRBJ2-3; v_gene: TRBV23-1; CDR3nt: TGCGCCAGCAGTCAATCGATTCCGGGGGGTTCCACAGATACGCAGTATTTT; CDR3aa: CASSQSIPGGSTDTQYF
abundance: once; d_gene: -; j_gene: TRBJ1-2; v_gene: TRBV4-3; CDR3nt: TGCGCCAGCAGCCCGACCTTAATCGGGGGAGGTTATGGCTACACCTTC; CDR3aa: CASSPTLIGGGYGYTF
abundance: -; d_gene: -; j_gene: TRBJ1-4; v_gene: TRBV7-2; CDR3nt: TGTGCCAGCAGCTTAGAGTTAGATAATGAAAAACTGTTTTTT; CDR3aa: CASSLELDNEKLFF
abundance: -; d_gene: -; j_gene: TRBJ1-6; v_gene: TRBV27; CDR3nt: TGTGCCAGCAGTTTATTGAGTGGGGAGGGTTCACCCCTCCACTTT; CDR3aa: CASSLLSGEGSPLHF
abundance: -; d_gene: -; j_gene: TRBJ2-5; v_gene: TRBV21-1; CDR3nt: TGTGCCAGCAGCAATTTGGACAGGGGGGAGACCCAGTACTTC; CDR3aa: CASSNLDRGETQYF
abundance: -; d_gene: -; j_gene: TRBJ1-2; v_gene: TRBV24-1; CDR3nt: TGTGCCACCAGTGATCCCTTTAACTATGGCTACACCTTC; CDR3aa: CATSDPFNYGYTF
abundance: -; d_gene: -; j_gene: TRBJ1-1; v_gene: TRBV24-1; CDR3nt: TGTGCCACCAGTGATTCACGGCAGGGCGATTATACTGAAGCTTTCTTT; CDR3aa: CATSDSRQGDYTEAFF
abundance: -; d_gene: -; j_gene: TRBJ1-4; v_gene: TRBV15; CDR3nt: TGTGCCACCAGCACAGACGCCGGGACAAGGAATGAAAAACTGTTTTTT; CDR3aa: CATSTDAGTRNEKLFF
abundance: -; d_gene: -; j_gene: TRBJ2-7; v_gene: TRBV28; CDR3nt: TGTGCCAGCAGGAGGGGAGGCAGGGGGGCCCAGAAAGCATACGAGCAGTACTTC; CDR3aa: CASRRGGRGAQKAYEQYF
abundance: -; d_gene: TRBD1; j_gene: TRBJ1-5; v_gene: TRBV9; CDR3nt: TGTGCCAGCAGCGGTAGACAGGGGCCGGCTATCAATCAGCCCCAGCATTTT; CDR3aa: CASSGRQGPAINQPQHF
abundance: -; d_gene: TRBD1; j_gene: TRBJ2-7; v_gene: TRBV30; CDR3nt: TGTGCCTGGAGTGCCCGAGGGGGACAGGGTTCCTACGAGCAGTACTTC; CDR3aa: CAWSARGGQGSYEQYF
abundance: -; d_gene: -; j_gene: TRBJ2-7; v_gene: TRBV6-2/TRBV6-3; CDR3nt: TGTGCCAGCAGTCTGGGGACATTCAGCTCCTACGAGCAGTACTTC; CDR3aa: CASSLGTFSSYEQYF
abundance: -; d_gene: TRBD1; j_gene: TRBJ1-4; v_gene: TRBV4-2; CDR3nt: TGTGCCAGCAGCCAAGAGGGGGACAGGGGGAATGAAAAACTGTTTTTT; CDR3aa: CASSQEGDRGNEKLFF
abundance: once; d_gene: -; j_gene: TRBJ2-3; v_gene: TRBV7-2; CDR3nt: TGTGCCAGCAGCACGAGGGTCTCAGATACGCAGTATTTT; CDR3aa: CASSTRVSDTQYF
abundance: once; d_gene: -; j_gene: TRBJ2-3; v_gene: TRBV2; CDR3nt: TGTGCCAGCACCAACACTGACAGGCGCACAGATACGCAGTATTTT; CDR3aa: CASTNTDRRTDTQYF
abundance: -; d_gene: TRBD2; j_gene: TRBJ2-1; v_gene: TRBV7-2; CDR3nt: TGTGCCAGCAGCTTCCTGACTAGCGGGGGGTACAATGAGCAGTTCTTC; CDR3aa: CASSFLTSGGYNEQFF
abundance: -; d_gene: TRBD1; j_gene: TRBJ2-7; v_gene: TRBV10-1; CDR3nt: TGCGCCAGCAGGCCCCCGAAAACAGGGGTCGGGAACGAGCAGTACTTC; CDR3aa: CASRPPKTGVGNEQYF
abundance: -; d_gene: TRBD2; j_gene: TRBJ2-1; v_gene: TRBV18; CDR3nt: TGTGCCAGCTCACCAACCACTAGCGGGACTGCTCAGGGGCAGTTCTTC; CDR3aa: CASSPTTSGTAQGQFF
abundance: once; d_gene: TRBD2; j_gene: TRBJ2-1; v_gene: TRBV24-1; CDR3nt: TGTGCCACCAGTGATCAGACTAGCGGGGGGTATACGAATGAGCAGTTCTTC; CDR3aa: CATSDQTSGGYTNEQFF
abundance: -; d_gene: TRBD1; j_gene: TRBJ1-3; v_gene: TRBV27; CDR3nt: TGTGCCAGCAGCCCGGGGACAGCTGGAAACACCATATATTTT; CDR3aa: CASSPGTAGNTIYF